The following is a T cell receptor (beta chain) sequence with its context. Its antigen remains unidentified. Treatment of patients with chemo-refractory metastatic non-small-cell lung cancer consisted of focal radiation plus CTLA-4 blockade with ipilimumab. Only in-frame clones appear in the TCRdb table, and some are missing; sequencing was by immunoSEQ multiplex PCR. The sample consists of 35,000 to 40,000 clones, about 85% of them appearing once. This sample was included in a study of radiotherapy plus CTLA-4 blockade in lung cancer. Study context: More than 15% of patients responded objectively, and around 32% achieved disease control. Findings and limits, study-wide: Blood-borne expansion of tumor-derived TCR clones followed radiotherapy plus ipilimumab. Early shifts in blood T cell clones, with interferon-beta, reportedly predicted response best.

CDR1 MNHEY and CDR2 SMNVEV come from the germline V gene (reference sequence). The ends lost 6 bases at V and 5 bases at J; junction bases unmatched: 6. The CDR3 sequence is 13 residues long. The chain combines TRBV27 with TRBJ2-5; 7 bases line up with TRBD2. This receptor was identified in a human donor with non-small cell lung cancer who had stable disease on radiotherapy plus ipilimumab. Sequenced material: peripheral blood, taken from a patient treated with radiotherapy plus ipilimumab. The CDR3 loop reads CASSGLGVETQYF. Written as DNA, the CDR3 is TGTGCCAGCAGCGGACTAGGAGTTGAGACCCAGTACTTC.